This entry concerns a single T cell receptor beta chain. This entry is derived from a study of T cell responses to AZD1222 COVID-19 vaccine. Germline V gene data show CDR1 as SGHRS and CDR2 as YFSETQ. The length of the CDR3 is 16 residues. J lost 0 bases, V lost 8 bases, and 5 bases had no gene match. Sequencing was performed with immunoSEQ multiplex PCR; in TCRdb, only in-frame clones are kept and a portion is missing. The table records 150,000 to 200,000 clones, just over 90% of them present only once. V is TRBV5-1 and J is TRBJ2-1; 13 nucleotides agree with TRBD2. The TCR was taken from an adult in good health. Sequencing was performed on peripheral blood, taken on day 0 of AZD1222 vaccination. In nucleotides, the CDR3 is TGCGCCAGTATGGGACTAGCGGGGCTCTCCTACAATGAGCAGTTCTTC. Encoded protein: CASMGLAGLSYNEQFF.